Listed below are T cell receptor beta chains from one sample, sequenced in a study of Graves' ophthalmopathy and Graves' hyperthyroidism. Each CDR3 protein gets one entry after TCRdb re-called the multiplex PCR reads with MiXCR. The profile covers about 600,000 distinct CDR3 sequences, with about 40% appearing a single time and about 4.6% taken by the ten largest. The source material was peripheral blood or thyroid tissue (not recorded which). The receptors originated from an adult man with Graves' hyperthyroidism. The conserved cysteine and the conserved F or W are not part of the CDR3 here. Only part of the rows carry a size: once, few, many, or a class if the clone is expanded.

V gene	CDR3 length	clone size	J gene	CDR3 protein
TRBV9	15	.	TRBJ2-3	ASSPRTSRVGTDTQY
TRBV6-6	13	.	TRBJ1-5	ASNAAGTGNQPQH
TRBV9	14	few	TRBJ2-6	ASSVRGSAGANVLT
TRBV11-2	14	many	TRBJ2-7	ASSFYPDVLIYEQY
TRBV10-3	11	few	TRBJ2-1	AISELGGNEQF
TRBV7-6	14	.	TRBJ2-2	ASSLYGTGDSGELC
TRBV5-1	15	many	TRBJ2-7	ASSLDLGGSKLYEQY
TRBV10-3	12	.	TRBJ1-5	AISESSLKETQH
TRBV7-2	10	.	TRBJ2-1	ASSAIPNEQF
TRBV15	13	many	TRBJ1-1	ATSRDRSMNTEAF
TRBV10-3	14	.	TRBJ1-2	ASSSLADRGDYGYT
TRBV20-1	12	many	TRBJ1-5	SAKWTGGNQPQH
TRBV7-9	15	once	TRBJ2-3	ASSLVAGQGSTDTQY
TRBV7-2	11	few	TRBJ2-3	ASSLLAPDTQY
TRBV30	11	.	TRBJ1-2	AWSVSENYGYT
TRBV6-5	14	many	TRBJ2-7	ASSPRRTQWAYEQY
TRBV6-5	12	many	TRBJ2-7	ASSYSNPPYEQY
TRBV7-2	8	.	TRBJ2-7	ASSSMGQY
TRBV2	13	.	TRBJ2-7	ASSDWGTGGGEQY
TRBV29-1	11	.	TRBJ2-5	SVAGQGWETQY
TRBV9	13	many	TRBJ1-1	ASSGEWSWGTEAF
TRBV10-3	12	few	TRBJ2-7	AISVSGFVDEQY
TRBV12-3/TRBV12-4	13	.	TRBJ1-1	ASSESQGFGTEAF
TRBV9	13	many	TRBJ1-4	ASSEGQGGNEKLF
TRBV7-9	13	.	TRBJ2-6	ASSVLSSGANVLT
TRBV5-6	12	many	TRBJ1-6	ASKRWTLDSPLH
TRBV29-1	8	many	TRBJ1-1	SGGGATAF
TRBV20-1	12	many	TRBJ1-5	SARKEGYNQPQH
TRBV20-1	12	.	TRBJ2-5	SGTSGRGYNEQY
TRBV7-9	16	.	TRBJ2-5	ASRQGVALAGGQETQY
TRBV2	7	.	TRBJ2-6	ASSELMT
TRBV7-9	10	many	TRBJ2-2	ASSAGSGELF
TRBV2	14	once	TRBJ2-7	ASSEARTGIPYEQY
TRBV7-9	13	.	TRBJ2-7	ASSFVRDYSYEQY
TRBV7-9	11	few	TRBJ1-1	ASSQGFGTEAF
TRBV25-1	14	many	TRBJ1-4	ASSEYSPTTNEKLF
TRBV19	10	.	TRBJ2-7	ASSSPGFEQY
TRBV29-1	11	many	TRBJ2-7	SVWSGGSYEQY
TRBV4-2	13	few	TRBJ2-7	ASSQEQGGSYEQY
TRBV12-3/TRBV12-4	12	.	TRBJ2-7	ASSRTGGGNEQY
TRBV13	13	many	TRBJ2-7	ASSPSRGRNYEQY
TRBV2	12	few	TRBJ1-1	ASSEGRENPEAF
TRBV9	12	many	TRBJ2-7	ASSVAPNSYEQY
TRBV2	10	.	TRBJ2-3	ASRTGPATQY
TRBV2	12	many	TRBJ1-6	AGYMTGGSSPLH
TRBV7-9	14	many	TRBJ2-2	ASSGQGGRSPGELF
TRBV20-1	11	.	TRBJ1-1	SARGTGHTEAF
TRBV28	12	many	TRBJ1-2	ASRLTGEYHGYT
TRBV29-1	11	.	TRBJ1-2	SSEAWALYGYT
TRBV20-1	14	.	TRBJ1-6	SARGQGGGSNQPLH
TRBV29-1	11	.	TRBJ1-3	SVGGRVTNTIY
TRBV29-1	11	.	TRBJ1-6	SVETGGDSPLH
TRBV29-1	10	.	TRBJ2-5	SIGTAEETQY
TRBV6-5	13	.	TRBJ2-2	ASSYQGQYTGELF
TRBV6-1	9	.	TRBJ2-5	ASSASGTQY
TRBV20-1	11	.	TRBJ1-2	SAGQGVNYGYT
TRBV29-1	12	few	TRBJ2-3	SVDSGGLTDTQY
TRBV7-9	13	many	TRBJ1-4	ASSLSQRGSEKLF
TRBV12-3/TRBV12-4	12	.	TRBJ2-5	ASRETGRHETQY